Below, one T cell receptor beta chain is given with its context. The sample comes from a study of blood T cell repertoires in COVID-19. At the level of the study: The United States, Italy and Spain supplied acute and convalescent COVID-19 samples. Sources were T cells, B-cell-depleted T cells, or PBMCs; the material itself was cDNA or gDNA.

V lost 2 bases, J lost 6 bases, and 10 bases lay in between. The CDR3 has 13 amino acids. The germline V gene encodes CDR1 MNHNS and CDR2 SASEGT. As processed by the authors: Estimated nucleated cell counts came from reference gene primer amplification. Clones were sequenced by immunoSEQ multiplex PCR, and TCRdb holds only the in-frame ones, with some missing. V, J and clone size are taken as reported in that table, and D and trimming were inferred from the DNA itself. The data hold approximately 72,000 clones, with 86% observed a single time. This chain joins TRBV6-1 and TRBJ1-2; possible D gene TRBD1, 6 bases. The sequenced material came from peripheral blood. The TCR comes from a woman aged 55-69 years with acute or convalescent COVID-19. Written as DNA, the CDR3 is TGTGCCAGCAGTGAATACAGGGTCGATGGCTACACCTTC. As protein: CASSEYRVDGYTF.